Reported below is one T cell receptor (beta chain). The antigen is not known. Donors sampled were nominally healthy, though unrecorded immune exposures were likely. PCR employed 60 Vbeta and 13 Jbeta primers. Data came from immunoSEQ multiplex PCR; TCRdb stores just in-frame clones and leaves some out. The sample lists about 170,000 clones, 77% occurring once. The entry originates in a study of cytomegalovirus exposure and HLA in healthy donors. Whole-study findings and limits: In vitro work confirmed that three CMV-associated chains recognize CMV antigens.

This clonotype originated in a female donor in good health and CMV-seronegative. Source material: PBMCs.

The DNA for the CDR3 is TGTGCCAGCAGCTTCGACAGGGGCGGCTATGGCTACACCTTC. Encoded protein: CASSFDRGGYGYTF. The gene calls are TRBV27 and TRBJ1-2; 8 nucleotides match TRBD1. This CDR3 is built from 14 residues. J gave up 4 bases and V 6 bases, and 7 bases lay outside the gene matches. CDR1 and CDR2 (germline): MNHEY, SMNVEV (reference sequence).